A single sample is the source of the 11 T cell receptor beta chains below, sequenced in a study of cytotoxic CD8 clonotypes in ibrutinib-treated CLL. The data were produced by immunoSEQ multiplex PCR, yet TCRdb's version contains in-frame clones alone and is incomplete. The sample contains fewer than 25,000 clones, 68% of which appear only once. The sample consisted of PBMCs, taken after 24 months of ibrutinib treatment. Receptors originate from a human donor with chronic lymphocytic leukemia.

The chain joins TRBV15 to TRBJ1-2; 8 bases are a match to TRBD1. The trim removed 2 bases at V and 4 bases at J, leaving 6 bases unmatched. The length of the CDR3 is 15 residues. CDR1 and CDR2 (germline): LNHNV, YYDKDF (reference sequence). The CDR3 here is CATSRPTGVGYGYTF. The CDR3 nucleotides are TGTGCCACCAGCAGACCGACAGGGGTCGGCTATGGCTACACCTTC.

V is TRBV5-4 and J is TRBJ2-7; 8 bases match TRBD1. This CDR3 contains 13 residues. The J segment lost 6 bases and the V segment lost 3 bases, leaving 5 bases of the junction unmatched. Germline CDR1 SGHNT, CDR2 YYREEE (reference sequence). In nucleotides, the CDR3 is TGTGCCAGCAGCTACAAGACAGGGGTCGAGCAGTACTTC. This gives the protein CASSYKTGVEQYF.

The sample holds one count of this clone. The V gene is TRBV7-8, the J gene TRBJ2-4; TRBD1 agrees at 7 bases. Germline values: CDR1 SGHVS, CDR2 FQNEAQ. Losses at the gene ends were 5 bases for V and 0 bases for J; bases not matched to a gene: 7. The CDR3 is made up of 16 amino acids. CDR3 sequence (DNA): TGTGCCAGCAGCCCCGGGACAGCTCTAGCCAAAAACATTCAGTACTTC. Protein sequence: CASSPGTALAKNIQYF.

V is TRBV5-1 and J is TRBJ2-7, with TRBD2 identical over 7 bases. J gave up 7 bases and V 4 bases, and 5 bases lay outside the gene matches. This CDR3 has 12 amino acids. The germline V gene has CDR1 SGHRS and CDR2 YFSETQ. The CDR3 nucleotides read TGCGCCAGCAGCGTGGACGGGAGGGAGCAGTACTTC. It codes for CASSVDGREQYF.

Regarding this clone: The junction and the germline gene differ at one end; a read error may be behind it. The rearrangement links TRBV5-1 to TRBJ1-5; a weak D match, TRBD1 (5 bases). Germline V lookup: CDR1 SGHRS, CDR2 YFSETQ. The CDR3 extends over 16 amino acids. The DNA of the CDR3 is TGCGCCAGCAGGTTGGGGTCAGGGAGCGGAAATCAGCCCCAGCATTTT. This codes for CASRLGSGSGNQPQHF.

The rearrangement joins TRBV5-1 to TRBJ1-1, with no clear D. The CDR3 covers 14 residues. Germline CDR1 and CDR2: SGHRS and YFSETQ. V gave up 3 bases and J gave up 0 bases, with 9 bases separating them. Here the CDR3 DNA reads TGCGCCAGCAGCTCCGACTCCATGAACACTGAAGCTTTCTTT. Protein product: CASSSDSMNTEAFF.

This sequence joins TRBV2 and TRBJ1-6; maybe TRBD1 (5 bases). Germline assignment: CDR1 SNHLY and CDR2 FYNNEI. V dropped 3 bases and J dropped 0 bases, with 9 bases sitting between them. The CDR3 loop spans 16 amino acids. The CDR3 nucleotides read TGTGCCAGCAGTGAGCCAGGGAGCTCCTATAATTCACCCCTCCACTTT. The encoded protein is CASSEPGSSYNSPLHF.

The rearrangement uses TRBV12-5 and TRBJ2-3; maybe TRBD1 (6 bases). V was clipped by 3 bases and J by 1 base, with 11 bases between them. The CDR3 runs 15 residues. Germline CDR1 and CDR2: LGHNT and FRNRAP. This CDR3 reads CASGFGTPRTDTQYF. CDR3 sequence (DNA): TGTGCTAGTGGTTTTGGGACACCACGCACAGATACGCAGTATTTT.

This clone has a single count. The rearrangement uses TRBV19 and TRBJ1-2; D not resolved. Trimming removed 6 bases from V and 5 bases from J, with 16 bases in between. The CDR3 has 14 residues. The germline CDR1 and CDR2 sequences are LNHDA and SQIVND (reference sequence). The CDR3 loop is CASRTRRIQYGYTF. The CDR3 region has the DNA TGTGCCAGTAGGACACGGAGGATACAATATGGCTACACCTTC.

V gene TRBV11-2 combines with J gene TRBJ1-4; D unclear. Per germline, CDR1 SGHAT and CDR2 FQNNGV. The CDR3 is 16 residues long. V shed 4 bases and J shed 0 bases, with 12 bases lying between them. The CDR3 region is CASSSALLATNEKLFF. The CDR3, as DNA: TGTGCCAGCAGCTCGGCCTTATTAGCAACTAATGAAAAACTGTTTTTT.

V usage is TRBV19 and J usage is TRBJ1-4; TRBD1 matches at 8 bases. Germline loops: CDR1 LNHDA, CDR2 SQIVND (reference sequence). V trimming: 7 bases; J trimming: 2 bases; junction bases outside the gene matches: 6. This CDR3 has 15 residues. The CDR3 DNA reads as TGTGCCAGTACCACAGGGGGTCGGACTAATGAAAAACTGTTTTTT. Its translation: CASTTGGRTNEKLFF.